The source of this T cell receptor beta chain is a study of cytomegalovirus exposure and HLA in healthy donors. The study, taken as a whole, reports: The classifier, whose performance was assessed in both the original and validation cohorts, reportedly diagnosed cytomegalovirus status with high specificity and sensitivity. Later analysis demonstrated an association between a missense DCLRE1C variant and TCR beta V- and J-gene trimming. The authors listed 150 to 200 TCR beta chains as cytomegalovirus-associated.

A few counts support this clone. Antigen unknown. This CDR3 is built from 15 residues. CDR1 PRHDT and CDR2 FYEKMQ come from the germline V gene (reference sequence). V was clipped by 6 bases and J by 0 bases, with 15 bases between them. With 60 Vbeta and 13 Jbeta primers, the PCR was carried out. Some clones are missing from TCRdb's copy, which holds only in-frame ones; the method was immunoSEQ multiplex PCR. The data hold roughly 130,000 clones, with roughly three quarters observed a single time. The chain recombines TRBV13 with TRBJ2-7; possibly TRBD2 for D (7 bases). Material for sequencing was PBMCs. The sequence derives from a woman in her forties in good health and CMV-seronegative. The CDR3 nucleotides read TGTGCCAGCAGTGGGGGGGCGGCGAGCTCCTACGAGCAGTACTTC. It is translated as CASSGGAASSYEQYF.